The entry below describes one T cell receptor beta chain. Its antigen is currently unknown. The record originates from a study of T cell repertoires in cytomegalovirus infection. Study-wide background: Newly reported HLA-C-restricted and thoroughly characterized HLA-B-restricted CMV epitopes were employed.

MiXCR was run by TCRdb on the reads, yielding one entry per CDR3 protein. The top ten hold more than 40% of the sample, which has some 590,000 distinct CDR3 sequences, approximately 40% seen once. Study findings and constraints: CMV carriers with the relevant HLA were identified by cumulative public TCR beta family frequency.

This receptor was taken from a human donor in good health (CMV status not recorded). Some clones in this sample may be carry-over from other donors' samples. Sequences were derived from cultured PBMCs, sampled from culture after CMV antigen stimulation.

The CDR3 spells CASSPKVATNEKLFF. The CDR3, as DNA: TGTGCCAGCAGCCCAAAAGTTGCAACTAATGAAAAACTGTTTTTT. The chain carries TRBV4-2 and TRBJ1-4, with D hard to call. Trimming shortened V by 4 bases and J by 0 bases, and 9 bases separated the two germline ends. Germline lookup yields CDR1 LGHNA and CDR2 YNFKEQ. The CDR3 has 15 residues.